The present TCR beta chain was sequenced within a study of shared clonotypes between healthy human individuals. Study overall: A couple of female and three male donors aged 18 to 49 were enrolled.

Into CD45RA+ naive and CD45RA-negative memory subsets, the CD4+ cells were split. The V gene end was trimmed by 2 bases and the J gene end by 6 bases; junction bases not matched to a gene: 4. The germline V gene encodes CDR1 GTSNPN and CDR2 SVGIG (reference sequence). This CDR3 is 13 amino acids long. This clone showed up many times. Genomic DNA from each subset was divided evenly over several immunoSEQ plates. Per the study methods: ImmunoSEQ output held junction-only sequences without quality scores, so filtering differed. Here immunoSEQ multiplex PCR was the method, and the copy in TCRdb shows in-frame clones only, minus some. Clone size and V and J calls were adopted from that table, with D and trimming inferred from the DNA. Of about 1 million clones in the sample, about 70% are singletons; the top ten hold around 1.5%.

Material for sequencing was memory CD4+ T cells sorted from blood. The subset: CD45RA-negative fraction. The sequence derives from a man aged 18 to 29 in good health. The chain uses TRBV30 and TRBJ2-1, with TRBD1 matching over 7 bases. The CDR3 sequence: CAWSTGALNEQFF. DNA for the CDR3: TGTGCCTGGAGTACAGGGGCCCTCAATGAGCAGTTCTTC.